Listed here are 27 T cell receptor beta chains from one sample, sequenced in a study of T cell changes during pregnancy in multiple sclerosis. Using immunoSEQ multiplex PCR, the repertoire was profiled, and TCRdb retains in-frame clones only, with some absent. The sample shows fewer than 110,000 clones, 85% to 95% of them seen only once. Sequenced material: peripheral blood, taken in the third trimester of pregnancy. These receptors all stem from a female donor in good health, enrolled as a control in a pregnancy study.

The chain employs TRBV12-1 and TRBJ1-2; TRBD1 is the table's D call and was not checked against the DNA. TRBV12-1 is a recognized pseudogene. This CDR3 contains 14 residues. The CDR3 nucleotides read TGTGCCAGCAGCCGACAGGGTCCGCCATATGGCTACACCTTC. Protein product: CASSRQGPPYGYTF.

The chain couples TRBV27 to TRBJ2-1; D is perhaps TRBD1 (5 bases). CDR1 MNHEY and CDR2 SMNVEV come from the germline V gene (reference sequence). The germline V and J ends were trimmed by 5 bases and 3 bases, with 11 bases remaining between them. The CDR3 is 14 residues long. CDR3 sequence (DNA): TGTGCCAGCAGTCAGGGCTATCTCTACAATGAGCAGTTCTTC. Translation gives CASSQGYLYNEQFF.

This chain links TRBV29-1 with TRBJ2-5; TRBD2 matches at 10 bases. Germline values: CDR1 SQVTM, CDR2 ANQGSEA. J was trimmed by 5 bases and V by 4 bases; bases with no gene match: 10. This CDR3 is built from 15 residues. The CDR3 region has the DNA TGCAGCGTTGCGGAGAGCGGGGGGGCCGGGGAGACCCAGTACTTC. Its translation is CSVAESGGAGETQYF.

The chain joins TRBV2 to TRBJ2-6, with 8 bases identical to TRBD2. The CDR3 runs 17 residues. The germline gives CDR1 SNHLY, CDR2 FYNNEI. Germline trimming cut 7 bases from V and 0 bases from J; bases unmatched to any gene: 8. DNA for the CDR3: TGTGCCAGCACCGGGCGGGGGGCGCACTCTGGGGCCAACGTCCTGACTTTC. Translating gives CASTGRGAHSGANVLTF.

The chain has TRBV2 and TRBJ2-5, with D perhaps TRBD2 (5 bases). The DNA end is more similar to TRBJ2-7, so the J call may be wrong. CDR3 size: 15 residues. Germline CDR1 SNHLY, CDR2 FYNNEI. CDR3 nucleotides: TGTGCCAGCAGTGTCGGGCAGAGCGGCGGCGACGAGCAGTACTTC. Protein sequence: CASSVGQSGGDEQYF.

The chain uses TRBV15 and TRBJ1-4; no firm D call. The ends were cut back, 0 bases at V and 1 base at J, with 3 bases in the middle. Germline CDR1 is LNHNV and CDR2 is YYDKDF (reference sequence). The CDR3 runs to 14 residues. CDR3 nucleotides: TGTGCCACCAGCAGAGACAGAACTAATGAAAAACTGTTTTTT. Its translation is CATSRDRTNEKLFF.

CDR3 DNA: TGTGCCAGCAGTGAAGCACCATCGACAGGGCCCTCCTACGAGCAGTACTTC. Protein sequence: CASSEAPSTGPSYEQYF. The chain carries TRBV6-1 and TRBJ2-7, with 7 bases that match TRBD1. The CDR3 has 17 residues. Germline trimming cut 0 bases from V and 0 bases from J; bases unmatched to any gene: 8. Germline V CDR1 and CDR2: MNHNS, SASEGT.

The genes are TRBV11-2 and TRBJ1-1, with D unclear. The CDR3 extends over 16 amino acids. Germline lookup yields CDR1 SGHAT and CDR2 FQNNGV. V lost 1 base and J 2 bases, leaving 14 bases between the germline ends. The CDR3 DNA sequence: TGTGCCAGCAGCTTAGGTCACCGGGAGGACAACACTGAAGCTTTCTTT. This translates into CASSLGHREDNTEAFF.

The chain links TRBV2 to TRBJ2-3, with no clear D. V lost 7 bases to trimming and J lost 5 bases, with 16 bases between them. Germline assignment: CDR1 SNHLY and CDR2 FYNNEI. The CDR3 consists of 14 residues. In nucleotides, the CDR3 is TGTGCCAGCAAAGCGATCACAACACGAGATACGCAGTATTTT. It encodes CASKAITTRDTQYF.

This chain uses TRBV5-6 with TRBJ2-3; D possibly corresponds to TRBD1 (6 bases). This CDR3 has 17 residues. Germline-derived CDR1 and CDR2 are SGHDT and YYEEEE. The V end lost 3 bases, the J end lost 0 bases, and 17 bases lay between the germline ends. The CDR3 DNA reads TGTGCCAGCAGCTCCCTGAGGGGGTGGCAGAGCACAGATACGCAGTATTTT. Translating it yields CASSSLRGWQSTDTQYF.

The chain employs TRBV6-5 and TRBJ1-3; D is ambiguous. The germline gives CDR1 MNHEY, CDR2 SVGAGI. The length of the CDR3 is 14 residues. V dropped 6 bases and J dropped 0 bases, with 9 bases sitting between them. As DNA, the CDR3 is TGTGCCAGCAGAGTCGGGATCTCTGGAAACACCATATATTTT. Translated: CASRVGISGNTIYF.

This sequence joins TRBV13 and TRBJ2-7; D is uncertain. Germline V gene lookup returns CDR1 PRHDT and CDR2 FYEKMQ (reference sequence). V was clipped by 1 base and J by 4 bases, with 8 bases between them. There are 13 residues in the CDR3. CDR3 sequence reads: CASSLVGQYEQYF. The CDR3 DNA follows: TGTGCCAGCAGCTTAGTTGGGCAGTACGAGCAGTACTTC.

The V gene is TRBV5-5, the J gene TRBJ2-3, with D possibly matching TRBD2 (6 bases). Looked up from germline, CDR1 is SGHKS and CDR2 is YYEKEE (reference sequence). The CDR3 has 14 amino acids. Trimming left V 0 bases short and J 4 bases short, with 9 bases between. CDR3 nucleotides: TGTGCCAGCAGCTTGGAATCGGGGGCAGATACGCAGTATTTT. Residues: CASSLESGADTQYF.

Only a few counts were recorded for this clone. The chain uses TRBV27 and TRBJ2-1; D not certain. Germline values: CDR1 MNHEY, CDR2 SMNVEV (reference sequence). V dropped 5 bases and J dropped 0 bases, with 11 bases sitting between them. This CDR3 spans 15 amino acids. CDR3 in amino acids: CASSLYLSSYNEQFF. The CDR3 DNA follows: TGTGCCAGCAGTCTATACCTAAGCTCCTACAATGAGCAGTTCTTC.

V and J are TRBV4-3 and TRBJ2-7; D possibly corresponds to TRBD1 (6 bases). The CDR3 is made up of 12 amino acids. Trimming took 5 bases from V and 6 from J, leaving 11 bases between them. CDR1 LGHNA and CDR2 YSLEER come from the germline V gene. The CDR3 nucleotides read TGCGCCAGCAGCGGGGGCAGGGGCGAGCAGTACTTC. Amino acid sequence: CASSGGRGEQYF.

The V call is TRBV9, the J call TRBJ1-5, with D tentatively TRBD1 (6 bases). The CDR3 loop spans 14 amino acids. Trimming took off 0 bases at V and 7 bases at J, with 11 bases between the two ends. CDR1 and CDR2 (germline): SGDLS, YYNGEE. The CDR3, as DNA: TGTGCCAGCAGCGTAGGGGGGGGCGGACAGCCCCAGCATTTT. Its protein is CASSVGGGGQPQHF. The variable domain in full, with the rest retrieved from reference TRBV9 and TRBJ1-5, is DSGVTQTPKHLITATGQRVTLRCSPRSGDLSVYWYQQSLDQGLQFLIQYYNGEERAKGNILERFSAQQFPDLHSELNLSSLELGDSALYFCASSVGGGGQPQHFGDGTRLSIL.

The rearrangement uses TRBV7-9 and TRBJ1-1; 8 bases fit TRBD1. From germline, CDR1 is SEHNR and CDR2 FQNEAQ (reference sequence). Trimming removed 5 bases from V and 4 bases from J; junction bases left unmatched: 6. CDR3 length equals 14 residues. The CDR3 loop reads CASSDQGAVTEAFF. In DNA, the CDR3 is TGTGCCAGCAGCGACCAGGGGGCGGTCACTGAAGCTTTCTTT.

This clone turned up a few times. This chain links TRBV4-3 with TRBJ1-4; 7 positions agree with TRBD1. The CDR3 is 14 residues long. CDR1 and CDR2 (germline): LGHNA, YSLEER. Trimming took 4 bases from V and 7 from J; bases not matched to a gene: 6. The CDR3 nucleotides read TGCGCCAGCAGCCGAGGGACAGTGAGTGAAAAACTGTTTTTT. It encodes CASSRGTVSEKLFF.

V usage is TRBV11-2 and J usage is TRBJ1-3; the D is unclear. Trimming stripped 1 base from V and 4 bases from J, with 14 bases between. CDR1 SGHAT and CDR2 FQNNGV come from the germline V gene. The CDR3 totals 16 residues. DNA for the CDR3: TGTGCCAGCAGCTTAGGAGGGAGGTTTAAAGGAAACACCATATATTTT. Translated, it gives CASSLGGRFKGNTIYF.

V and J are TRBV18 and TRBJ2-3, with D tentatively TRBD1 (6 bases). The V gene's germline CDR1 is KGHSH and CDR2 LQKENI. The CDR3 is 15 residues long. V lost 7 bases and J lost 2, with 16 bases in between. The CDR3 sequence is CASFLGTGYTDTQYF. DNA of the CDR3: TGTGCCAGCTTTCTAGGAACAGGGTACACAGATACGCAGTATTTT.

The chain joins TRBV30 to TRBJ2-7, with TRBD1 identical over 7 bases. This CDR3 has 14 amino acids. J was trimmed by 0 bases and V by 3 bases; bases with no gene match: 5. Germline V lookup: CDR1 GTSNPN, CDR2 SVGIG (reference sequence). The CDR3 DNA reads as TGTGCCTGGAGGCAGACAGGGAGCTCCTACGAGCAGTACTTC. This encodes CAWRQTGSSYEQYF.

The CDR3, as DNA: TGTGCCAGCAGTGCCATGGGGGTCCAGGGGGGCAATCAGCCCCAGCATTTT. This sequence encodes CASSAMGVQGGNQPQHF. The V gene is TRBV2, the J gene TRBJ1-5; 7 bases align to TRBD1. V lost 4 bases and J lost 2; bases outside the gene matches: 11. Germline V gives CDR1 SNHLY, CDR2 FYNNEI. The CDR3 loop spans 17 amino acids.

This clone was detected a few times. The V and J genes are TRBV7-2 and TRBJ1-3; 7 bases match TRBD1. V dropped 4 bases and J dropped 2; count of bases not matched to a gene: 8. Germline CDR1 is SGHTA and CDR2 is FQGNSA. This CDR3 is 16 amino acids long. The CDR3 DNA reads as TGTGCCAGCAGCTACTCCAGGGGGGCGGCTGGAAACACCATATATTTT. It translates to CASSYSRGAAGNTIYF. The variable domain in full, with the rest retrieved from reference TRBV7-2 and TRBJ1-3, is GAGVSQSPSNKVTEKGKDVELRCDPISGHTALYWYRQSLGQGLEFLIYFQGNSAPDKSGLPSDRFSAERTGGSVSTLTIQRTQQEDSAVYLCASSYSRGAAGNTIYFGEGSWLTVV.

In its sample, this clone was seen a few times. CDR3 amino acids: CASSLTGGIGGNGYTF. The CDR3 DNA sequence: TGTGCCAGTAGTTTGACAGGGGGCATCGGCGGTAACGGCTACACCTTC. The chain links TRBV19 to TRBJ1-2; 10 nucleotides match TRBD1. The CDR3 extends over 16 amino acids. J gave up 8 bases and V 5 bases, and 14 bases lay outside the gene matches. Germline-derived CDR1 and CDR2 are LNHDA and SQIVND (reference sequence).

This clone was observed once. The rearrangement uses TRBV6-6 and TRBJ1-4, with unresolved D. The CDR3 has 13 residues. V was trimmed by 2 bases and J by 5 bases, leaving 6 bases between them. The V gene's germline CDR1 is MNHNY and CDR2 SVGAGI (reference sequence). As DNA, the CDR3 is TGTGCCAGCAGTTACGCGGAAAATGAAAAACTGTTTTTT. It specifies CASSYAENEKLFF.

This clone was found once. The rearrangement links TRBV5-1 to TRBJ2-5, with D tentatively TRBD2 (6 bases). V was trimmed by 2 bases and J by 2 bases, leaving 13 bases between them. The V gene's germline CDR1 is SGHRS and CDR2 YFSETQ. The CDR3 consists of 15 residues. The CDR3: CASSFTGGPQETQYF. The CDR3 DNA follows: TGCGCCAGCAGCTTTACCGGGGGTCCTCAAGAGACCCAGTACTTC.

The V call is TRBV14, the J call TRBJ2-7; D remains ambiguous. The V end lost 0 bases, the J end lost 3 bases, and 6 bases lay between the germline ends. The CDR3 runs 13 residues. The V gene's germline CDR1 is SGHDN and CDR2 FVKESK. The CDR3 DNA reads TGTGCCAGCAGCCAAGATCTCGGCTACGAGCAGTACTTC. Translated: CASSQDLGYEQYF.